This record looks at one TCR beta chain sequence and its context. What it binds is unknown. Primers included in the PCR were 60 Vbeta and 13 Jbeta primers. Profiling relied on immunoSEQ multiplex PCR, and the TCRdb table lists in-frame clones only, not all of them. In the table there are some 90,000 clones, about two thirds of which are singletons. This sample was taken from a study of cytomegalovirus exposure and HLA in healthy donors. Whole-study findings and limits: Apart from CMV serostatus, no immune exposure information was available. Prior analysis indicated that the majority of TCR beta V segments exhibited productivity approximately 90% or approximately 30% of the time. Later on, a genetic analysis was performed. It linked a missense variant in DCLRE1C with V- and J-gene trimming of TCR beta.

The sequence came from a man aged 55 to 69 in good health and CMV-seronegative. Sample: PBMCs.

CDR3: CAAERDRGTNEQYF. The CDR3 region has the DNA TGTGCCGCTGAACGGGACAGGGGGACCAACGAGCAGTACTTC. The V gene is TRBV30, the J gene TRBJ2-7; 11 bases are shared with TRBD1. Germline V gene lookup returns CDR1 GTSNPN and CDR2 SVGIG (reference sequence). The CDR3 is 14 residues long. J gave up 5 bases and V 8 bases, and 11 bases lay outside the gene matches.